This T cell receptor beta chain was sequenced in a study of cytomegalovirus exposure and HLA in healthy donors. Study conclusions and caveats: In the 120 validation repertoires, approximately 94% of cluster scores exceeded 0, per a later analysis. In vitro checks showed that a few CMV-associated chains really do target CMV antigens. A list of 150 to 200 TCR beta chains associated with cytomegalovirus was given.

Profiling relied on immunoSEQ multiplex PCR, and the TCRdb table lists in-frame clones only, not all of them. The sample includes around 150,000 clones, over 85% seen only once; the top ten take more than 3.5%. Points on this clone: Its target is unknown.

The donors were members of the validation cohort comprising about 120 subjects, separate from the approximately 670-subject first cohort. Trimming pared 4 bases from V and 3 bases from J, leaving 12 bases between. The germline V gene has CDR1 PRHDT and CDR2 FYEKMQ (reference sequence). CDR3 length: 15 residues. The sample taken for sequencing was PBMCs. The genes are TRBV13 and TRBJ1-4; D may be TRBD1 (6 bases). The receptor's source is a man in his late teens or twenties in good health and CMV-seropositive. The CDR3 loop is CASSSTRTANEKLFF. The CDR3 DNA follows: TGTGCCAGCAGCTCAACCCGGACAGCTAATGAAAAACTGTTTTTT. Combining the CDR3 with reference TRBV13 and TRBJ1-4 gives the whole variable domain AAGVIQSPRHLIKEKRETATLKCYPIPRHDTVYWYQQGPGQDPQFLISFYEKMQSDKGSIPDRFSAQQFSDYHSELNMSSLELGDSALYFCASSSTRTANEKLFFGSGTQLSVL.